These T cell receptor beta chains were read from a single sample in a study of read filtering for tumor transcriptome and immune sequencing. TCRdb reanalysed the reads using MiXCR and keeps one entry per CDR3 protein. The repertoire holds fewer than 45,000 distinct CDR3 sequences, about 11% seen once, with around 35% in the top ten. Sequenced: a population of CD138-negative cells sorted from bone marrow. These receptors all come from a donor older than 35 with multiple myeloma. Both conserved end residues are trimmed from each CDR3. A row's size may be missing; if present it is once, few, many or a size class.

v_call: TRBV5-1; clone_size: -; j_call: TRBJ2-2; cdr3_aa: ASSLRADTGELF
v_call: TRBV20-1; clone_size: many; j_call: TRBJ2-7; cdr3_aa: SARSSYEQY
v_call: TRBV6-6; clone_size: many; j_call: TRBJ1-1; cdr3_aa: ASSYGRKNTEAF
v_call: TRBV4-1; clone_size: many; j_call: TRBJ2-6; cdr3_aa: ASSQVHGANVLT
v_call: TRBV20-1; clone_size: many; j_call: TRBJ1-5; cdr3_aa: SASSRNQPQH
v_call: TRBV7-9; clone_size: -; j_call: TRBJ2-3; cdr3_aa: ASSPASVADTQY
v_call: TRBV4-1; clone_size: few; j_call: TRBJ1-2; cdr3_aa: ASSQDSGRYGYA
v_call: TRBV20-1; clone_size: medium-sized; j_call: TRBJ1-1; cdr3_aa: SARGTGGTEAF
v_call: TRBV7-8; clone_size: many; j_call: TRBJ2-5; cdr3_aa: ASSLKEGGLETQY
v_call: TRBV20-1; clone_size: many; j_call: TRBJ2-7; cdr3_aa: SALGQGAEQY
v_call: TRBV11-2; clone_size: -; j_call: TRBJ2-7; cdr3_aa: ASSASTGPLYEQY